These T cell receptor beta chains were read from a single sample in a study of memory CD4+ T cells and cytomegalovirus serostatus. Produced via immunoSEQ multiplex PCR; TCRdb's table is partial and in-frame only. This table has 60,000 to 70,000 clones, about 78% appearing once. The sample taken for sequencing was memory CD4+ T cells from blood. These receptor sequences come from an adult in good health and CMV-seropositive. Both conserved end residues are part of each CDR3. Clone size, where shown, is once, few, many, or a class for clones that have expanded.

>TRBV5-1|TRBJ1-4|.
CASSLAQGDGEKLFF
>TRBV4-1|TRBJ2-2|.
CASSQVGTPTGELFF
>TRBV11-1|TRBJ2-1|once
CASSRTSGRQNEQFF
>TRBV5-1|TRBJ1-2|few
CASSLQGWGGYTF
>TRBV7-9|TRBJ2-7|.
CASSLAHVGPYSYEQYF
>TRBV7-9|TRBJ2-7|.
CASSLETGGEQYF
>TRBV4-1|TRBJ2-5|.
CASSRVGGQETQYF
>TRBV2|TRBJ1-6|.
CASRLEESSPLHF
>TRBV15|TRBJ2-1|.
CATSSLGTPNEQFF
>TRBV11-3|TRBJ2-2|.
CASEKGGELFF
>TRBV14|TRBJ1-1|.
CASSQSSRTEAFF